The clone carrying this T cell receptor beta chain occurred a few times. Its antigen remains unknown. The sample comes from a study of CD8 T cells in ankylosing spondylitis. Quantitative 5'-RACE was performed with molecular barcodes, and it yielded the TCR beta libraries. TCRdb itself ran the 5' RACE reads through MiXCR, one entry per CDR3 protein. The sample holds about 200,000 distinct CDR3 sequences, around 13% seen once. Study-level points and caveats: In synovial fluid and blood from reactive arthritis, some motif variants were previously reported. Seemingly distinctive of ankylosing spondylitis blood was a TCR beta motif formed by eight highly homologous variants.

The CDR3 consists of 12 residues. Germline V CDR1 and CDR2: MGHRA, YSYEKL. V was clipped by 2 bases and J by 6 bases, with 6 bases between them. The source of this sequence is a male donor with ankylosing spondylitis or in good health (not recorded which). This rearrangement joins TRBV4-1 to TRBJ2-3; D uncertain. Sequenced sample: blood, either unsorted or a sorted T cell fraction (not recorded which). Here the CDR3 DNA reads TGCGCCAGCAGCCAAAGTGCTGATACGCAGTATTTT. Translation: CASSQSADTQYF.